Listed here are 25 T cell receptor beta chains from one sample, sequenced in a study of control samples from healthy donors and cancer patients. Measured with immunoSEQ multiplex PCR; TCRdb has only the in-frame clones, and not every one. The sample shows about 29,000 clones, 87% of them seen only once. The material sequenced was formalin-fixed, paraffin-embedded tissue. The receptor set was obtained from a female donor with melanoma.

The chain has TRBV7-9 and TRBJ1-1, with D tentatively TRBD1 (5 bases). CDR1 is SEHNR, CDR2 FQNEAQ, per germline (reference sequence). Trimming removed 8 bases from V and 5 bases from J, with 15 bases in between. The CDR3 sequence is 13 residues long. The DNA of the CDR3 is TGTGCCAGCGCCCTCGAGGGGAGTACTGAAGCTTTCTTT. This sequence encodes CASALEGSTEAFF.

This clone came up once. V is TRBV9 and J is TRBJ1-1; no clear D. The V end was cut by 0 bases, the J end by 0 bases, with 15 bases between. Germline CDR1 reads SGDLS; CDR2 reads YYNGEE. The CDR3 is 17 residues long. CDR3 amino acids: CASSVENVGNLNTEAFF. The CDR3 nucleotides read TGTGCCAGCAGCGTAGAGAATGTGGGGAACCTGAACACTGAAGCTTTCTTT. Full variable domain (rest looked up from reference TRBV9 and TRBJ1-1): DSGVTQTPKHLITATGQRVTLRCSPRSGDLSVYWYQQSLDQGLQFLIQYYNGEERAKGNILERFSAQQFPDLHSELNLSSLELGDSALYFCASSVENVGNLNTEAFFGQGTRLTVV.

This sequence joins TRBV27 and TRBJ2-2; 9 bases line up with TRBD2. The CDR3 is made up of 18 amino acids. J lost 1 base, V lost 2 bases, and 8 bases had no gene match. Germline CDR1 MNHEY, CDR2 SMNVEV (reference sequence). The CDR3 bases are TGTGCCAGCAGTTTAATAGCGGTAGCGGGAGTGAACACCGGGGAGCTGTTTTTT. Its translation is CASSLIAVAGVNTGELFF.

The rearrangement links TRBV9 to TRBJ1-5; 7 bases map to TRBD1. CDR1 and CDR2 from the germline V gene are SGDLS and YYNGEE. The CDR3 is 14 residues long. V lost 2 bases and J lost 4; bases outside the gene matches: 3. CDR3 loop: CASSVQGGNQPQHF. CDR3 sequence (DNA): TGTGCCAGCAGCGTTCAGGGGGGAAATCAGCCCCAGCATTTT.

The chain links TRBV18 to TRBJ1-5; D uncertain. Germline V gives CDR1 KGHSH, CDR2 LQKENI. V lost 0 bases, J lost 2 bases, and 11 bases lay in between. The CDR3 runs to 16 residues. The CDR3 coding sequence is TGTGCCAGCTCACCACCGGGTCCGAGGGGCAATCAGCCCCAGCATTTT. Protein product: CASSPPGPRGNQPQHF.

The genes are TRBV7-9 and TRBJ1-1; no reliable D call. The CDR3 runs to 15 residues. V was shortened by 6 bases and J by 1 base, with 15 bases between the two germline ends. The germline V gene has CDR1 SEHNR and CDR2 FQNEAQ (reference sequence). DNA for the CDR3: TGTGCCAGCAGGCCCGAGACCTGGGAGAACACTGAAGCTTTCTTT. This codes for CASRPETWENTEAFF.

The rearrangement uses TRBV6-6 and TRBJ1-1; D call uncertain. CDR3 length equals 15 residues. V shed 0 bases and J shed 4 bases, with 12 bases lying between them. Per the germline V gene, CDR1 is MNHNY and CDR2 is SVGAGI (reference sequence). CDR3 region: CASSYSPREGTEAFF. The CDR3 coding sequence is TGTGCCAGCAGTTACTCGCCAAGGGAGGGCACTGAAGCTTTCTTT.

The chain couples TRBV5-6 to TRBJ2-5; D tentatively fits TRBD1 or TRBD2 (5 bases each). The germline V and J ends were trimmed by 4 bases and 5 bases, with 15 bases remaining between them. CDR1 is SGHDT and CDR2 is YYEEEE in the germline V gene. The CDR3 spans 14 residues. Here the CDR3 DNA reads TGTGCCAGCAGCCCGGTAGGGGCGGGCGAGACCCAGTACTTC. This codes for CASSPVGAGETQYF.

The chain combines TRBV19 with TRBJ2-7; D perhaps matches TRBD1 (6 bases). Trimming stripped 4 bases from V and 3 bases from J, with 10 bases between. The length of the CDR3 is 13 residues. Germline-derived CDR1 and CDR2 are LNHDA and SQIVND (reference sequence). The CDR3 sequence is CASSTGADYEQYF. DNA of the CDR3: TGTGCCAGTAGTACAGGGGCGGACTACGAGCAGTACTTC.

V gene TRBV5-4 combines with J gene TRBJ2-3; D is uncertain. V was trimmed by 3 bases and J by 5 bases, leaving 10 bases between them. The CDR3 sequence is 13 residues long. In germline, CDR1 is SGHNT, CDR2 YYREEE (reference sequence). The CDR3 DNA reads as TGTGCCAGCAGCTCCCCTATAGAAGATACGCAGTATTTT. Translating gives CASSSPIEDTQYF.

This clone has a single count. The rearrangement uses TRBV6-5 and TRBJ1-3, with D unresolved. Trimming took off 6 bases at V and 0 bases at J, with 9 bases between the two ends. This CDR3 region has 14 residues. CDR1 MNHEY and CDR2 SVGAGI come from the germline V gene. The CDR3, as DNA: TGTGCCAGCAGGACCGACATCTCTGGAAACACCATATATTTT. Translation gives CASRTDISGNTIYF.

The chain's CDR3 is CASSFGAGDPGETQYF. The CDR3 DNA is TGCGCCAGCAGCTTTGGTGCGGGAGACCCGGGGGAGACCCAGTACTTC. The chain joins TRBV5-1 to TRBJ2-5, with TRBD2 matching over 7 bases. Germline V gene data show CDR1 as SGHRS and CDR2 as YFSETQ. V lost 2 bases, J lost 5 bases, and 12 bases stayed unmatched. This CDR3 contains 16 residues.

About this clone: Different DNA sequences within this sample yield the same CDR3. The V call is TRBV19, the J call TRBJ2-2; D ambiguous. Germline lookup yields CDR1 LNHDA and CDR2 SQIVND (reference sequence). There are 14 residues in the CDR3. With 5 bases removed from V and 1 base from J, the gap between germline ends came to 8 bases. The CDR3 here is CASSQAENTGELFF. The CDR3 DNA reads as TGTGCCAGTAGTCAAGCAGAGAACACCGGGGAGCTGTTTTTT.

This rearrangement joins TRBV10-3 to TRBJ1-2; D is unresolved. The CDR3 is made up of 12 amino acids. Germline assignment: CDR1 ENHRY and CDR2 SYGVKD. The V and J ends lost 4 bases and 2 bases respectively, with 5 bases between them. CDR3 nucleotides: TGTGCCATCAGTGGCCACAACTATGGCTACACCTTC. It specifies CAISGHNYGYTF.

The rearrangement uses TRBV15 and TRBJ2-1; 9 bases align to TRBD1. V lost 5 bases, J lost 6 bases, and 8 bases stayed unmatched. Germline V gene sequence: CDR1 LNHNV, CDR2 YYDKDF (reference sequence). The CDR3 covers 15 residues. The CDR3 protein is CATSSGTGRSNEQFF. The CDR3 DNA reads as TGTGCCACCAGCTCCGGGACAGGGCGATCCAATGAGCAGTTCTTC.

The chain is built from TRBV6-5 and TRBJ2-5; D is undetermined. Germline V gene lookup returns CDR1 MNHEY and CDR2 SVGAGI. V was trimmed by 7 bases and J by 7 bases, leaving 19 bases between them. The CDR3 is 14 residues long. CDR3 residues: CASTVQTWEGTQYF. CDR3 nucleotide sequence: TGTGCCAGCACAGTTCAGACCTGGGAAGGGACCCAGTACTTC.

This clone was counted a single time. The V call is TRBV5-1, the J call TRBJ2-3, with D maybe TRBD1 (5 bases). Per germline, CDR1 SGHRS and CDR2 YFSETQ. V shed 0 bases and J shed 5 bases, with 10 bases lying between them. The CDR3 length is 14 residues. CDR3 sequence (DNA): TGCGCCAGCAGCTTGGAGGGGAAAGGAGATACGCAGTATTTT. Its protein is CASSLEGKGDTQYF.

The V gene is TRBV4-1, the J gene TRBJ1-2; D not resolved. V was pared by 1 base and J by 4 bases, with 16 bases between. Germline CDR1 MGHRA, CDR2 YSYEKL. The CDR3 is made up of 16 amino acids. The CDR3 DNA is TGCGCCAGCAGCCAAGGTGCCTCGCCTAGGTCCTATGGCTACACCTTC. This sequence encodes CASSQGASPRSYGYTF.

The chain uses TRBV5-4 and TRBJ1-1; unclear D gene. This CDR3 is 13 amino acids long. V gave up 0 bases and J gave up 0 bases, with 3 bases separating them. Germline lookup yields CDR1 SGHNT and CDR2 YYREEE (reference sequence). CDR3 DNA: TGTGCCAGCAGCTTGGGTCTGAACACTGAAGCTTTCTTT. It is translated as CASSLGLNTEAFF. Full variable domain (missing parts from reference TRBV5-4 and TRBJ1-1): ETGVTQSPTHLIKTRGQQVTLRCSSQSGHNTVSWYQQALGQGPQFIFQYYREEENGRGNFPPRFSGLQFPNYSSELNVNALELDDSALYLCASSLGLNTEAFFGQGTRLTVV.

The V call is TRBV5-1, the J call TRBJ1-4, with TRBD1 matching over 7 bases. CDR3 length: 15 amino acids. Germline V CDR1 and CDR2: SGHRS, YFSETQ. Germline trimming cut 0 bases from V and 8 bases from J; bases unmatched to any gene: 7. The CDR3 nucleotides read TGCGCCAGCAGCTTGGCCCCAGGGGGTAGGGAAAAACTGTTTTTT. This gives the protein CASSLAPGGREKLFF. The full variable domain, rest sourced from reference TRBV5-1 and TRBJ1-4, is KAGVTQTPRYLIKTRGQQVTLSCSPISGHRSVSWYQQTPGQGLQFLFEYFSETQRNKGNFPGRFSGRQFSNSRSEMNVSTLELGDSALYLCASSLAPGGREKLFFGSGTQLSVL.

The gene calls are TRBV7-3 and TRBJ1-1; 8 bases are a match to TRBD1. The germline V gene encodes CDR1 SGHTA and CDR2 FQGTGA. The CDR3 extends over 13 amino acids. The V segment lost 5 bases and the J segment 6 bases; nucleotides outside the gene matches: 5. CDR3 DNA: TGTGCCAGCAGCCCATCGACAGGGGCTGAAGCTTTCTTT. The encoded protein is CASSPSTGAEAFF.

The chain has TRBV5-1 and TRBJ2-2, with 8 bases lining up with TRBD1. Germline values: CDR1 SGHRS, CDR2 YFSETQ. CDR3 length: 16 residues. J gave up 1 base and V 3 bases, and 5 bases lay outside the gene matches. Here the CDR3 DNA reads TGCGCCAGCAGCTCCAACGGACAGGGGAACACCGGGGAGCTGTTTTTT. Its translation: CASSSNGQGNTGELFF.

The rearrangement links TRBV2 to TRBJ1-4, with 7 bases lining up with TRBD1. The trim removed 1 base at V and 4 bases at J, leaving 3 bases unmatched. The length of the CDR3 is 15 residues. Germline V lookup: CDR1 SNHLY, CDR2 FYNNEI. CDR3 nucleotides: TGTGCCAGCAGTGAAGGGGGACAGCGTAATGAAAAACTGTTTTTT. As protein: CASSEGGQRNEKLFF.

The chain employs TRBV4-2 and TRBJ2-7; 7 bases align to TRBD1. Germline CDR1 LGHNA, CDR2 YNFKEQ. V was pared by 4 bases and J by 5 bases, with 11 bases of the junction left unmatched. This CDR3 is built from 15 residues. The CDR3 bases are TGTGCCAGCAGCCCCGAACAGGGGAAACAGGACGAGCAGTACTTC. It translates to CASSPEQGKQDEQYF.

The chain joins TRBV15 to TRBJ2-5, with no clear D. The ends were cut back, 1 base at V and 5 bases at J, with 17 bases in the middle. The CDR3 totals 16 residues. Germline loops: CDR1 LNHNV, CDR2 YYDKDF (reference sequence). The CDR3 DNA reads TGTGCCACCAGCAGAGGGGGTCGGGTAGGTTGGGAGACCCAGTACTTC. This translates into CATSRGGRVGWETQYF.